This T cell receptor (beta chain) was sequenced in a study of blood T cell repertoires in COVID-19 (dated by TCRdb to 2019 to 2021). For context, the study as a whole: Collaborator samples came from the United States, Italy and Spain and covered acute and convalescent phases of COVID-19. The material from the prospective study consisted of cDNA or gDNA derived from T cells, B-cell-depleted T cells, or PBMCs. The samples were drawn from two sources: the first 160 participants of the ongoing ImmuneRACE study, and 1,200 or so subjects contributed by 6 global collaborators. The sample metadata nearly always contained a de-identified subject ID, COVID-19 status, age in years and sex. The dataset comprised deeply sampled blood TCRbeta repertoires from subjects exposed to, actively infected with, or recovered from COVID-19. The repertoires were made available in a free public database intended to serve as a resource for research on the immune response to SARS-CoV-2. Where available, HLA class I and class II types were taken from metadata supplied by the sample provider and were not determined by assay-based typing. Study-level results and caveats: The amount of clinical and demographic metadata varied by source and participant and was provided uncurated.

Participants in the prospective study were aged about 18 to 90 years, lived in about two dozen United States geographic areas, and enrolled through a virtual design. Cohort assignment in the prospective study relied on participant-reported clinical history from a screening survey and a study questionnaire. ImmuneRACE Cohort 3 recovered participants were defined by two consecutive negative NP/OP PCR tests, healthcare professional clearance, or symptom resolution. Mobile phlebotomists in the prospective study collected whole blood, serum and a nasopharyngeal or oropharyngeal swab from every participant. Prospective study participants could optionally give additional blood draws and questionnaires over an approximately two-month period. Before DNA extraction, blood samples from the prospective study were shipped at room temperature or frozen. Turning to this clone: This receptor's antigen is unknown. Base-call qualities are not available, and no considerably larger clone is one nucleotide away.

Via the germline V gene, CDR1 is SGHDN and CDR2 FVKESK. The CDR3 runs 15 amino acids, cysteine and phenylalanine included. Of all the DNA, just the CDR3 is kept, 45 bases in frame from base 1. V is trimmed back by 4 bases and J by 10 bases, and the junction contains 8 bases that no gene match accounts for. TCRbeta CDR3 regions were amplified from genomic DNA using the immunoSEQ Assay, a bias-controlled multiplex PCR. Regarding the original processing steps: Nucleated cell counts per sample were estimated from amplification of reference gene primers within the assay. To quantify the absolute abundance of each unique TCRbeta CDR3 rearrangement, sequence reads were collapsed and filtered. For each sample, productive Simpson clonality was calculated as the square root of Simpson's diversity index over productive rearrangements. Here the immuneACCESS table is served through TCRdb, limited to in-frame sequences with V and J called. Missing clones are a known gap in these copies; in checked studies unresolved V genes cover under half, and the rest lacks a known reason. Clone size and V and J calls were adopted from that table, with D and trimming inferred from the DNA. This sample lists approximately 270,000 clones; approximately 85% were detected once. Clones ranked in the top ten supply more than 3.5% of the sample.

The chain uses TRBV14 and TRBJ1-6; 9 junctional bases match TRBD1. This TCR came from a young woman who had recovered from COVID-19. The sample comprised PBMCs or T cells enriched from blood (not recorded which). The DNA is TGTGCCAGCAGCCCGACAGGGGGAAGTGGATCACCCCTCCACTTT. Its amino acids are CASSPTGGSGSPLHF.